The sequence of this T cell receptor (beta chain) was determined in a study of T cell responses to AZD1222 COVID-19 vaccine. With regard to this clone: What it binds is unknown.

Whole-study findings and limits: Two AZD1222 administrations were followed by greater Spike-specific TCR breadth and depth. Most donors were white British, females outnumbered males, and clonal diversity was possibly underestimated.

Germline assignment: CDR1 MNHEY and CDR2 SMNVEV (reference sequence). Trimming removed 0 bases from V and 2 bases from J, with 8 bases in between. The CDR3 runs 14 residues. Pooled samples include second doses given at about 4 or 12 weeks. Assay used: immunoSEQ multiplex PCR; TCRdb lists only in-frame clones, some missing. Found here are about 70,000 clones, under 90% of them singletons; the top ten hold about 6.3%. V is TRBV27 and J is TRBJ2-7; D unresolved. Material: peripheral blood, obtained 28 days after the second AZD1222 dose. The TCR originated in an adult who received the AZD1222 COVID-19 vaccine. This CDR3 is CASSLSGGPYEQYF. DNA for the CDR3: TGTGCCAGCAGTTTATCTGGCGGACCCTACGAGCAGTACTTC.